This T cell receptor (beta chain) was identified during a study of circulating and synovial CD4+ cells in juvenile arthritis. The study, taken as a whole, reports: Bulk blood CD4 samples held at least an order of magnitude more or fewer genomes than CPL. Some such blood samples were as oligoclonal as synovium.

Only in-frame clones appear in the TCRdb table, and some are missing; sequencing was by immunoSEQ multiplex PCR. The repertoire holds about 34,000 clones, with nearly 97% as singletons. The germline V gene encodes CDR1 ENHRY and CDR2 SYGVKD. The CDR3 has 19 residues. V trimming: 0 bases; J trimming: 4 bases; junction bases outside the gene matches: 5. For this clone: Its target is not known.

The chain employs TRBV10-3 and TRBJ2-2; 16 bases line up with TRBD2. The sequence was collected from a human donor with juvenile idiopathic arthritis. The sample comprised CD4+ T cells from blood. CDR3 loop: CAISESPGLAGGPTGELFF. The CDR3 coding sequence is TGTGCCATCAGTGAGTCTCCGGGACTAGCGGGAGGGCCCACCGGGGAGCTGTTTTTT.